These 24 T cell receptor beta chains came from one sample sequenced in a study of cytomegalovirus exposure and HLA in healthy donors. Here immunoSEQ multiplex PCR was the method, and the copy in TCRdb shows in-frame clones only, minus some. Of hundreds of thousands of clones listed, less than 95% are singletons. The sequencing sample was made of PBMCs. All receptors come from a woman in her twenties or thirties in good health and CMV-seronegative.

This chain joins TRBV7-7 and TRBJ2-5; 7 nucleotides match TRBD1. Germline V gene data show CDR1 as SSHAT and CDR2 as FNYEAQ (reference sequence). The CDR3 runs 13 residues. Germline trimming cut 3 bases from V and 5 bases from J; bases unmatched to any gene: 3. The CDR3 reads CASSFGQAETQYF. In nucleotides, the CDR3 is TGTGCCAGCAGCTTTGGACAGGCGGAGACCCAGTACTTC.

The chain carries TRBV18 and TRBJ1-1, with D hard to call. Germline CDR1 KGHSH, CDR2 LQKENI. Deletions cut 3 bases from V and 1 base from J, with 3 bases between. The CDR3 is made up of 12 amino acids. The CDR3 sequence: CASSPRNTEAFF. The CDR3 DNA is TGTGCCAGCTCACCTCGGAACACTGAAGCTTTCTTT.

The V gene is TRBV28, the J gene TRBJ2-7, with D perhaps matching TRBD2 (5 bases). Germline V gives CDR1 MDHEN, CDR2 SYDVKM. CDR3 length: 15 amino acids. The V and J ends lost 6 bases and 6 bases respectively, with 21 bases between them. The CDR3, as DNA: TGTGCCAGCAGCCCTGAGCCAACAGCGGTGGTCGAGCAGTACTTC. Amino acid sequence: CASSPEPTAVVEQYF.

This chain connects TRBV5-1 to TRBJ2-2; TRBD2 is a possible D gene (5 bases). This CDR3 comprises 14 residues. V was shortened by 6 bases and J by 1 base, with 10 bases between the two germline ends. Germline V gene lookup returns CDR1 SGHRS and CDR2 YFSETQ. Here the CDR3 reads CASTGRMNTGELFF. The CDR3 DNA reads TGCGCCAGCACGGGAAGGATGAACACCGGGGAGCTGTTTTTT.

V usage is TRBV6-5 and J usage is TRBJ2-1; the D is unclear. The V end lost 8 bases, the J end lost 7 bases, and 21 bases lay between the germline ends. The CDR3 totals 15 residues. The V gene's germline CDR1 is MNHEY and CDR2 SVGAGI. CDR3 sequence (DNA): TGTGCCAGCGCAAGGCTTGAAGAGGCGCGGAATGAGCAGTTCTTC. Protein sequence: CASARLEEARNEQFF.

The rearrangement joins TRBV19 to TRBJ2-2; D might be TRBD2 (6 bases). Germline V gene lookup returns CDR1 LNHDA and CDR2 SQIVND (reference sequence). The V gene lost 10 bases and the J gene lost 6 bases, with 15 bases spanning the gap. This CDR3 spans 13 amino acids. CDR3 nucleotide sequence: TGTGCCACCCGGGACTGGGCACCCGGGGAGCTGTTTTTT. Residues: CATRDWAPGELFF.

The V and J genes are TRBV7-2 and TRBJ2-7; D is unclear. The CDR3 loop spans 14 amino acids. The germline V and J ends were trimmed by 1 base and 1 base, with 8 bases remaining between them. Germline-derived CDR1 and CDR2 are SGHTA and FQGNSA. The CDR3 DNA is TGTGCCAGCAGCTTAGTTGCGGATTCCTACGAGCAGTACTTC. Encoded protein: CASSLVADSYEQYF.

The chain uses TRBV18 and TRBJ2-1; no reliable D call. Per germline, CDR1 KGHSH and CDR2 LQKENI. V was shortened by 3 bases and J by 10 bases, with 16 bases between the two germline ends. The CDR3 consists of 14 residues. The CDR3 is CASSPPLGWWEQFF. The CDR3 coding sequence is TGTGCCAGCTCACCCCCTTTGGGCTGGTGGGAGCAGTTCTTC.

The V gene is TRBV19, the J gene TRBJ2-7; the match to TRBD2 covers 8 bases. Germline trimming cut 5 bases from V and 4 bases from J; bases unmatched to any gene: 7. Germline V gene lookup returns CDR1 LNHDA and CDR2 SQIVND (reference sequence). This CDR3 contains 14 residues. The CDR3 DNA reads TGTGCCAGTAGTGGTAGCGGGATCTCTTACGAGCAGTACTTC. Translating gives CASSGSGISYEQYF.

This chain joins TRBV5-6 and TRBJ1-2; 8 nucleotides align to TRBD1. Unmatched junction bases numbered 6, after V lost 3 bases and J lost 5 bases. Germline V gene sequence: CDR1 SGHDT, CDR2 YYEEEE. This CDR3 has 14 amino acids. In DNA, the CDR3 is TGTGCCAGCAGCTCCCCTTGGACAGGGTATGGCTACACCTTC. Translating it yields CASSSPWTGYGYTF.

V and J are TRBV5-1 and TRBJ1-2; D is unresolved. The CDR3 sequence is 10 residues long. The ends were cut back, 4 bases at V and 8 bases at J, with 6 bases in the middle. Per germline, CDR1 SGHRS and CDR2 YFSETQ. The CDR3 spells CASSPGGYTF. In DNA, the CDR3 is TGCGCCAGCAGCCCGGGGGGCTACACCTTC.

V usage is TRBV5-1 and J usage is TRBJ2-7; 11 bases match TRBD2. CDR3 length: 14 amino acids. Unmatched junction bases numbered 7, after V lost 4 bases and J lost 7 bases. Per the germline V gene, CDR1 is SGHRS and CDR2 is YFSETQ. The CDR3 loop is CASSGSGRAGEQYF. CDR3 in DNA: TGCGCCAGCAGCGGTAGCGGGAGGGCCGGAGAGCAGTACTTC.

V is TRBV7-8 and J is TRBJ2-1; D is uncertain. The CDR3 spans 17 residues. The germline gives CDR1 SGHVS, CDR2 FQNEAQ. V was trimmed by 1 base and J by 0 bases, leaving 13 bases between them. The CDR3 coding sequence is TGTGCCAGCAGCTTAGACGCACCGTCCAGCTCCTACAATGAGCAGTTCTTC. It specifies CASSLDAPSSSYNEQFF.

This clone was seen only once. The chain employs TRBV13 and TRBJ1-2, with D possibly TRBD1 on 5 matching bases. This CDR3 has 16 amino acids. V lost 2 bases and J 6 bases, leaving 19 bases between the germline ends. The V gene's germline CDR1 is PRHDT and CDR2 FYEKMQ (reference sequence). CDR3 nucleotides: TGTGCCAGCAGCTTATTGACAGTTCTAACCAAGGATGGCTACACCTTC. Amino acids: CASSLLTVLTKDGYTF.

The CDR3 loop reads CASSLEPGTRVGYTF. CDR3 bases: TGTGCCAGCAGCTTAGAACCGGGGACAAGGGTCGGCTACACCTTC. The V call is TRBV7-2, the J call TRBJ1-2; weak D call: TRBD1 (6 bases). The germline CDR1 and CDR2 sequences are SGHTA and FQGNSA. The CDR3 spans 15 residues. V shed 1 base and J shed 8 bases, with 17 bases lying between them.

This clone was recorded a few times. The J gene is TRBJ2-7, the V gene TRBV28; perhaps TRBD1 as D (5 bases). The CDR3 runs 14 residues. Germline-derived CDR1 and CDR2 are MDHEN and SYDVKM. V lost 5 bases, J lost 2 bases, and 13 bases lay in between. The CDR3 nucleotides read TGTGCCAGCAGTGTCGTCACAGGAACCTACGAGCAGTACTTC. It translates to CASSVVTGTYEQYF.

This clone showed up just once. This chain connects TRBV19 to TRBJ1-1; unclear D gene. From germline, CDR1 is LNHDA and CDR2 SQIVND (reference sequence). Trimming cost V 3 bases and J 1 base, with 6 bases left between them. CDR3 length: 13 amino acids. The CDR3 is CASSIGENTEAFF. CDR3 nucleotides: TGTGCCAGTAGTATCGGGGAGAACACTGAAGCTTTCTTT.

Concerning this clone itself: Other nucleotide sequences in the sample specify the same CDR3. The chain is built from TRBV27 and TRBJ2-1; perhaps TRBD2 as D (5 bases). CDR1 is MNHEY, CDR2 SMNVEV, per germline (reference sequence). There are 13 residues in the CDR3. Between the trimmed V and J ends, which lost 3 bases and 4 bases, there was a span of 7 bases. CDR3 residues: CASSLGVYNEQFF. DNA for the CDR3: TGTGCCAGCAGTTTGGGAGTATACAATGAGCAGTTCTTC.

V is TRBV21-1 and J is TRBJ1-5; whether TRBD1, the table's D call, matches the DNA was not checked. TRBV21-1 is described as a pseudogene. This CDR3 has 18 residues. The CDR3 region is CASSKFRSGTVVNQPQHF. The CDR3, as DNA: TGTGCCAGCAGCAAATTCAGGTCCGGGACAGTAGTCAATCAGCCCCAGCATTTT.

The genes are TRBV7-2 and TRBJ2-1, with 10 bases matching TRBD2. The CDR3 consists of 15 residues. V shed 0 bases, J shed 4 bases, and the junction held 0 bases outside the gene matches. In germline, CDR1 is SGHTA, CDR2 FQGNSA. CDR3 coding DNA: TGTGCCAGCAGCTTAGCAGCGGGAGGGTACAATGAGCAGTTCTTC. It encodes CASSLAAGGYNEQFF.

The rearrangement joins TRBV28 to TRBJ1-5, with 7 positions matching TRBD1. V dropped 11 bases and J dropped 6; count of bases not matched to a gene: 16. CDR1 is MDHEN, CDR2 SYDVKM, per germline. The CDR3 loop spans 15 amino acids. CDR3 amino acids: CAVQGWAPSSQPQHF. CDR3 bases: TGTGCCGTACAGGGGTGGGCCCCGTCATCTCAGCCCCAGCATTTT.

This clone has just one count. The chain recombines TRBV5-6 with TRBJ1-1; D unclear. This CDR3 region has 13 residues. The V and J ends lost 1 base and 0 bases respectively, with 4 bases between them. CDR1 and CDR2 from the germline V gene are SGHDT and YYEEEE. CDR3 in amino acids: CASSLWMNTEAFF. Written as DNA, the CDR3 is TGTGCCAGCAGCTTGTGGATGAACACTGAAGCTTTCTTT.

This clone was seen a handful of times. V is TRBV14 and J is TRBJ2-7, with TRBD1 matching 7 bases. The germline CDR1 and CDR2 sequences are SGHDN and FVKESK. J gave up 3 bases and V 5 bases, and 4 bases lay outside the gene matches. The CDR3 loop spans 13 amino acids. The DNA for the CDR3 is TGTGCCAGCAGCATCAGACAGGGCTACGAGCAGTACTTC. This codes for CASSIRQGYEQYF.

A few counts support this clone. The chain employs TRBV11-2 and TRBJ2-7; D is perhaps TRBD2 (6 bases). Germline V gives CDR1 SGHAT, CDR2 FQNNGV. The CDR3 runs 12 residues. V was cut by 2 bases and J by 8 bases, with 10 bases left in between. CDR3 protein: CASSLPGGKQYF. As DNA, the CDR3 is TGTGCCAGCAGCTTACCCGGGGGAAAGCAGTACTTC.